The present entry profiles one T cell receptor beta chain with its context. As yet, its antigen is unknown. J lost 3 bases, V lost 2 bases, and 4 bases had no gene match. Germline-derived CDR1 and CDR2 are MNHEY and SMNVEV (reference sequence). The length of the CDR3 is 15 residues. The sample belongs to a study of Ad26.COV2.S vaccination and SARS-CoV-2 variants. Produced via immunoSEQ multiplex PCR; TCRdb's table is partial and in-frame only. Among 240,000 or so clones listed, over 75% were seen once. Specified treatment: 15 to 20 received Ad26.COV2.S at low or high dose, single or two shots; about five received placebo; per-sample allocation not given. Samples came from day 63 after the first vaccine or placebo injection. Donor was an adult aged 18-55 years in Boston. The study, taken as a whole, reports: The TCR breadth and depth analyses may have understated or missed part of the total T cell responses.

The receptor was derived from a person between 18 and 65 years old who received the Ad26.COV2.S COVID-19 vaccine or a placebo. V gene TRBV27 combines with J gene TRBJ1-2; 9 bases map to TRBD1. The source material was peripheral blood, sampled in a trial of Ad26.COV2.S vaccine versus placebo. The CDR3 is CASSLTGGADYGYTF. The CDR3 coding sequence is TGTGCCAGCAGTTTAACAGGGGGCGCCGACTATGGCTACACCTTC.